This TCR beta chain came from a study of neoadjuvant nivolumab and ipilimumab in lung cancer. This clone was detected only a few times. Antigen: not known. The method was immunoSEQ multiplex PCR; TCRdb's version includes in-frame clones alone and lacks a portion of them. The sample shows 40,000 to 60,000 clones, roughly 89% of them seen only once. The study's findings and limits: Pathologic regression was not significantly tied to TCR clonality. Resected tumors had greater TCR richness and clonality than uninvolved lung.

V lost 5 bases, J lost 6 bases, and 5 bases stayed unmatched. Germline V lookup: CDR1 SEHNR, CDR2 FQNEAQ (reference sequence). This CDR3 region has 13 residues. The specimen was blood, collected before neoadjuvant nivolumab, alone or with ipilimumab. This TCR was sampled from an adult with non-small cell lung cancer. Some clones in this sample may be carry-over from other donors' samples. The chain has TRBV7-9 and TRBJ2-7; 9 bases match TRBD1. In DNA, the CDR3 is TGTGCCAGCAGCCGGGACAGGGTGATCGAGCAGTACTTC. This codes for CASSRDRVIEQYF.